The T cell receptor (beta chain) described here comes from a study of regulatory T cells in long-lasting Graves disease. Only a few counts were recorded for this clonotype. V was pared by 3 bases and J by 0 bases, with 9 bases between. In germline, CDR1 is SEHNR, CDR2 FQNEAQ (reference sequence). The CDR3 is made up of 15 amino acids. As to time point: persistent/refractory GD, antithyroid drugs over 5 years with positive TRAb. Preparation of the TCR library used RNA extracted from PBMCs. Library construction for TCR beta used iRepertoire HTBI primers and Arm-PCR of CDR3 regions. TCRdb redid the calling of the multiplex PCR reads with MiXCR, one entry per CDR3 protein. The profile shows 250,000 to 300,000 distinct CDR3 sequences, around a fifth of them singletons.

This chain joins TRBV7-9 and TRBJ2-1; no reliable D call. The material was peripheral blood mononuclear cells (PBMCs), obtained when the disease was refractory, from a patient treated with antithyroid drugs. This receptor was identified in a female donor with Graves disease. CDR3 in amino acids: CASSLGRFSYNEQFF. DNA of the CDR3: TGTGCCAGCAGCTTGGGCAGGTTCTCCTACAATGAGCAGTTCTTC.